The 3 T cell receptor beta chains in this list originate from one sample, sequenced in a study of regulatory T cells in long-lasting Graves disease. Library construction for TCR beta used iRepertoire HTBI primers and Arm-PCR of CDR3 regions. TCRdb itself ran the multiplex PCR reads through MiXCR, one entry per CDR3 protein. The table shows around 400,000 distinct CDR3 sequences, with around 16% occurring only once. As to time point: newly diagnosed GD, antithyroid drugs for less than 3 months. TCR sequences were obtained from RNA taken from PBMCs. The sample was peripheral blood mononuclear cells (PBMCs), taken at new diagnosis, from a patient treated with antithyroid drugs. The receptors derive from a female donor with Graves disease.

This clonotype has just a few counts. This chain joins TRBV28 and TRBJ2-3, with D uncertain. The J call is in doubt because the DNA end fits TRBJ2-7 better. This CDR3 has 13 amino acids. CDR1 is MDHEN and CDR2 is SYDVKM in the germline V gene. DNA of the CDR3: TGTGACCCAACCCCACAGTCCCCCCGCGAGCAGTACTTC. Its translation: CDPTPQSPREQYF.

This clonotype was seen many times. V and J are TRBV5-1 and TRBJ2-1; 10 positions match TRBD1. The germline CDR1 and CDR2 sequences are SGHRS and YFSETQ. J lost 2 bases, V lost 4 bases, and 12 bases had no gene match. CDR3 length: 18 residues. Here the CDR3 reads CASSRKIPGQGAYNEQFF. The CDR3 nucleotides are TGCGCCAGCAGCCGTAAGATACCCGGACAGGGGGCCTACAATGAGCAGTTCTTC.

The sample holds a few counts of this clonotype. J is TRBJ2-1 and V is TRBV7-2; TRBD1 matches 9 bases. Trimming cost V 11 bases and J 12 bases; bases outside gene matches: 20. Germline CDR1 and CDR2: SGHTA and FQGNSA. CDR3 length equals 15 residues. The CDR3 loop reads CACSGDGTGSKGQFF. CDR3 nucleotide sequence: TGTGCCTGCTCTGGGGACGGGACAGGGAGTAAGGGGCAGTTCTTC.